This TCR beta chain was captured by sequencing in a study of preoperative IRX-2 immunotherapy in early breast cancer. Treatment here: preoperative locoregional IRX-2 cytokine immunotherapy. Samples came from a phase Ib trial of preoperative locoregional IRX-2 cytokine immunotherapy. Profiled with immunoSEQ multiplex PCR; TCRdb holds only in-frame clones, not every one. The table records 30,000 to 45,000 clones, around 82% of them present only once. Trimming cost V 2 bases and J 2 bases, with 15 bases left between them. Germline V CDR1 and CDR2: MNHGY, SAAAGT. The length of the CDR3 is 16 residues. Here the sequenced sample was lymph node tissue, taken after IRX-2 immunotherapy. This TCR came from a human donor with breast cancer. The gene calls are TRBV6-8 and TRBJ2-5; perhaps TRBD2 as D (5 bases). The CDR3 spells CASSYNSLAPQETQYF. In DNA, the CDR3 is TGTGCCAGCAGTTACAATTCCCTAGCTCCTCAAGAGACCCAGTACTTC.